This TCR beta chain was sequenced in a study of blood T cell repertoires in COVID-19. Study-wide background: Sample material is recorded as cDNA or gDNA derived from T cells, B-cell-depleted T cells, or PBMCs.

Libraries were prepared by immunoSEQ multiplex PCR; TCRdb keeps only in-frame clonotypes and omits some of them. In the table there are 250,000 to 300,000 clones, around 91% of which are singletons. Germline CDR1 SGHTA, CDR2 FQGTGA. CDR3 size: 18 residues. Between the trimmed V and J ends, which lost 5 bases and 8 bases, there was a span of 27 bases. Sequenced sample: peripheral blood. The source of this sequence is a woman aged 60-75 years with acute or convalescent COVID-19. The V and J genes are TRBV7-3 and TRBJ1-4; D possibly corresponds to TRBD1 (5 bases). The CDR3 region is CASSPSKCGAGALEKLFF. The CDR3 region has the DNA TGTGCCAGCAGCCCCTCTAAGTGCGGGGCTGGGGCTTTGGAAAAACTGTTTTTT.